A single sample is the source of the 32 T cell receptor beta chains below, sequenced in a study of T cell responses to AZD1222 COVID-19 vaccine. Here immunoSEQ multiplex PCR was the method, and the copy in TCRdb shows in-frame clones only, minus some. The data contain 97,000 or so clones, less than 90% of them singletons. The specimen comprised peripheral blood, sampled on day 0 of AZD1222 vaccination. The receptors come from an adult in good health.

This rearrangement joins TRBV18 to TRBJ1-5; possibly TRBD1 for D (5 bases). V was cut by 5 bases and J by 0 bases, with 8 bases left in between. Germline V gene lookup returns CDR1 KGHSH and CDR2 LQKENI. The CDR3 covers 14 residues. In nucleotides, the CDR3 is TGTGCCAGCTCAGGAGACAGTAGCAATCAGCCCCAGCATTTT. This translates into CASSGDSSNQPQHF.

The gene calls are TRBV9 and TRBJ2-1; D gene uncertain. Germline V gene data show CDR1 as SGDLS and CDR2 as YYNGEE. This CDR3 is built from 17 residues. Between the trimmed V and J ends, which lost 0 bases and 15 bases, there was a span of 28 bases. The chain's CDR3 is CASSVEAVTMSPPFVFF. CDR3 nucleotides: TGTGCCAGCAGCGTAGAGGCAGTAACCATGAGCCCACCTTTCGTGTTCTTC. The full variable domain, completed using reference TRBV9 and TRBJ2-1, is DSGVTQTPKHLITATGQRVTLRCSPRSGDLSVYWYQQSLDQGLQFLIQYYNGEERAKGNILERFSAQQFPDLHSELNLSSLELGDSALYFCASSVEAVTMSPPFVFFGPGTRLTVL.

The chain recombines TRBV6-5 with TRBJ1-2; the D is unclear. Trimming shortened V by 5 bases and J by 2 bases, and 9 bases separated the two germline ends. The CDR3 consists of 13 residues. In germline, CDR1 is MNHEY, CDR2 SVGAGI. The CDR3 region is CASSTGPNYGYTF. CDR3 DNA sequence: TGTGCCAGCAGTACGGGCCCCAACTATGGCTACACCTTC.

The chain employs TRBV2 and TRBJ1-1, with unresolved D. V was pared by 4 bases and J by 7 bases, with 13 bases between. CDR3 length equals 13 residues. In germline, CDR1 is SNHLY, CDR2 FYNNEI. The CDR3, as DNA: TGTGCCAGCAGTGGGACGGGGTTATTTGAAGCTTTCTTT. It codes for CASSGTGLFEAFF.

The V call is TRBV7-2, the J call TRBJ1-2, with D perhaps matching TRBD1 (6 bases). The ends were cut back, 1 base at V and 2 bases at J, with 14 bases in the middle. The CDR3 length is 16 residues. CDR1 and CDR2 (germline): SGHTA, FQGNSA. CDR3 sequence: CASSLVLRGTNYGYTF. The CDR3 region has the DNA TGTGCCAGCAGCTTAGTATTAAGGGGGACGAACTATGGCTACACCTTC.

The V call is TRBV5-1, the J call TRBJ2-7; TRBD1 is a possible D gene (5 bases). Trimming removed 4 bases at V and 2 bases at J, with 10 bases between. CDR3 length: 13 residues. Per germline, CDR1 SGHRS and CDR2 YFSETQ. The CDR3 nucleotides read TGCGCCAGCAGCATAGACAGTCCCTACGAGCAGTACTTC. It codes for CASSIDSPYEQYF. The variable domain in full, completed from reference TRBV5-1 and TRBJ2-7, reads KAGVTQTPRYLIKTRGQQVTLSCSPISGHRSVSWYQQTPGQGLQFLFEYFSETQRNKGNFPGRFSGRQFSNSRSEMNVSTLELGDSALYLCASSIDSPYEQYFGPGTRLTVT.

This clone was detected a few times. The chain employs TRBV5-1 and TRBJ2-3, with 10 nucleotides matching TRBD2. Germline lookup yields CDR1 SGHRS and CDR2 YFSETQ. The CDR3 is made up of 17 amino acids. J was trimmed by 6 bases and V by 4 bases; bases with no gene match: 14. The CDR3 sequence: CASSDHLERGGMDTQYF. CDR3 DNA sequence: TGCGCCAGCAGCGACCATCTCGAGCGGGGGGGCATGGATACGCAGTATTTT.

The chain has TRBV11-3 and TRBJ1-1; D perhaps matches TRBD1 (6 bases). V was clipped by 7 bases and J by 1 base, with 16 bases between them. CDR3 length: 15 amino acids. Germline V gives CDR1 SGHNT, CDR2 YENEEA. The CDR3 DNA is TGTGCCAGCATCTCGGGGGGGGCCGAGAACACTGAAGCTTTCTTT. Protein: CASISGGAENTEAFF.

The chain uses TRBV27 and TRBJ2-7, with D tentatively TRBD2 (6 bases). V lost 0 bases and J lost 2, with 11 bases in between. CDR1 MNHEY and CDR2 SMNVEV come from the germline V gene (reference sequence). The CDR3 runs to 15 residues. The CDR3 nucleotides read TGTGCCAGCAGTTTATCGGCCGGGAGCCCCTACGAGCAGTACTTC. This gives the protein CASSLSAGSPYEQYF.

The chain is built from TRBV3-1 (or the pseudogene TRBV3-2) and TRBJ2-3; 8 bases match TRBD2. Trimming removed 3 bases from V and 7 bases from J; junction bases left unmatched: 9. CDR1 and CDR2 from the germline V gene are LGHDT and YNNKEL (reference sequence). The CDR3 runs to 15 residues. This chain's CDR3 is CASSQEPAGGYTQYF. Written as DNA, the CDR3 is TGTGCCAGCAGCCAGGAGCCGGCGGGAGGCTATACGCAGTATTTT.

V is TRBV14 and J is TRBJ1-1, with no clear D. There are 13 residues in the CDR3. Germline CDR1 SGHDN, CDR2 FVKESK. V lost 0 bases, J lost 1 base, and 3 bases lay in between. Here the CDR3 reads CASSQERNTEAFF. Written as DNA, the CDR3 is TGTGCCAGCAGCCAAGAGAGGAACACTGAAGCTTTCTTT.

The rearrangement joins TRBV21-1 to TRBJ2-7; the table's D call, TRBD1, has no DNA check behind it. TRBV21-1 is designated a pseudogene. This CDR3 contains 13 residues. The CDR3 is CASSPRQGYEQYV. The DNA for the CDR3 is TGTGCCAGCAGCCCGAGACAGGGCTACGAGCAGTACGTC.

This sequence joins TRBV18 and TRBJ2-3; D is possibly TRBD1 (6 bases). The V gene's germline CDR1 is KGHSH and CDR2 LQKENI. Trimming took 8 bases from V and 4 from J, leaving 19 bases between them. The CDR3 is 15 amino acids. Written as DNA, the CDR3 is TGTGCCAGCGCCAGGGGAGTTGGGGAAGCAGATACGCAGTATTTT. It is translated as CASARGVGEADTQYF.

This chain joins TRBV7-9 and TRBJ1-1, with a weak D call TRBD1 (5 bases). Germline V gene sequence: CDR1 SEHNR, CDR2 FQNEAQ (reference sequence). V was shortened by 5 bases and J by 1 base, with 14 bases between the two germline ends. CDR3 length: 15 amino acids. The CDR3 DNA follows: TGTGCCAGCAGCGCGCCGGGACTGCGGAACACTGAAGCTTTCTTT. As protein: CASSAPGLRNTEAFF.

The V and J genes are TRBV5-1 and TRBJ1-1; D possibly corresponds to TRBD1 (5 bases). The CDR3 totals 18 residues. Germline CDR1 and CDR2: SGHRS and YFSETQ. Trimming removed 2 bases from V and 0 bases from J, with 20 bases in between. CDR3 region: CASSFGWGTNSLNTEAFF. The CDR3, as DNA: TGCGCCAGCAGCTTCGGGTGGGGGACCAATTCTTTGAACACTGAAGCTTTCTTT.

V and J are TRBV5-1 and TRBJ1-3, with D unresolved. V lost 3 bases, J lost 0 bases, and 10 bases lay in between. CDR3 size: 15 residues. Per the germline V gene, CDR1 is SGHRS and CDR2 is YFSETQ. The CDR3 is CASSSDGGSGNTIYF. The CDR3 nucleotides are TGCGCCAGCAGCTCGGACGGAGGCTCTGGAAACACCATATATTTT.

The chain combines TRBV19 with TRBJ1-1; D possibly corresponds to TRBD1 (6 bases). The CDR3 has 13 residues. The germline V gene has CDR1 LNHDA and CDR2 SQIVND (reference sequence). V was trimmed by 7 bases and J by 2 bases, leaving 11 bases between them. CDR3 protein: CASTDRYNTEAFF. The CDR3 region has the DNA TGTGCCAGTACAGACAGGTACAACACTGAAGCTTTCTTT.

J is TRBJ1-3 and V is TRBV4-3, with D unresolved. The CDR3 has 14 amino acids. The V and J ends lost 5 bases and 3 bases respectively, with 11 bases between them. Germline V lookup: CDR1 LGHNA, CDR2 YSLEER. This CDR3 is CASSEGGLGNTIYF. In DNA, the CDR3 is TGCGCCAGCAGCGAGGGAGGTCTTGGAAACACCATATATTTT.

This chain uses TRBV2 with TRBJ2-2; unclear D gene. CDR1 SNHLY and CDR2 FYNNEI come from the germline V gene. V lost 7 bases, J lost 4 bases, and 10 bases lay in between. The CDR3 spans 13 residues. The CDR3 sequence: CASNGLLTGELFF. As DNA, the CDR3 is TGTGCCAGCAACGGGCTCCTCACCGGGGAGCTGTTTTTT.

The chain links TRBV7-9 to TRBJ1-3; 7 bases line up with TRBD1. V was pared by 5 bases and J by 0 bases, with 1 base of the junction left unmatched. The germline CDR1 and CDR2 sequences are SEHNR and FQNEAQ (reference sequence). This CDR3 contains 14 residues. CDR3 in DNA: TGTGCCAGCAGCCGACAGGGCTCTGGAAACACCATATATTTT. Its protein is CASSRQGSGNTIYF.

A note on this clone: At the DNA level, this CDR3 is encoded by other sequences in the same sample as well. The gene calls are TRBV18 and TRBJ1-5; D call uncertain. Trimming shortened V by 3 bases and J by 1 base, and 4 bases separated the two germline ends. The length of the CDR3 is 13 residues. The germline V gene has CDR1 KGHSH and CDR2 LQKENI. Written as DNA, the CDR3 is TGTGCCAGCTCACCGGGCAGCAATCAGCCCCAGCATTTT. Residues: CASSPGSNQPQHF.

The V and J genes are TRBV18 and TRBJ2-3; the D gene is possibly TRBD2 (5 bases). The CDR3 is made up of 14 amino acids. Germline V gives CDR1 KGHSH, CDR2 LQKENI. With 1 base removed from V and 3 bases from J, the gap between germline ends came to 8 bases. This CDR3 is CASSPLPGTDTQYF. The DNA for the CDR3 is TGTGCCAGCTCACCACTACCGGGAACAGATACGCAGTATTTT.

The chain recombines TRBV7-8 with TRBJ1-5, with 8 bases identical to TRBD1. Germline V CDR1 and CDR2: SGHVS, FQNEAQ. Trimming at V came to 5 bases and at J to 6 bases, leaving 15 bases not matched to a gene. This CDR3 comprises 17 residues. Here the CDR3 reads CASSAGQTGQGSQPQHF. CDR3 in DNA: TGTGCCAGCAGCGCCGGGCAGACCGGACAGGGAAGTCAGCCCCAGCATTTT. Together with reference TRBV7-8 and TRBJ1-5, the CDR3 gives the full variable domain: GAGVSQSPRYKVAKRGQDVALRCDPISGHVSLFWYQQALGQGPEFLTYFQNEAQLDKSGLPSDRFFAERPEGSVSTLKIQRTQQEDSAVYLCASSAGQTGQGSQPQHFGDGTRLSIL.

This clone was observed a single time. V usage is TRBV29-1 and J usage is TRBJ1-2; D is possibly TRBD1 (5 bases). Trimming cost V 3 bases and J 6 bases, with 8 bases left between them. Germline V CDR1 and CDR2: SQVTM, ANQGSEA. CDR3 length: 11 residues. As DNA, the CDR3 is TGCAGCGTTGACCAGGGTGATGGCTACACCTTC. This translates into CSVDQGDGYTF.

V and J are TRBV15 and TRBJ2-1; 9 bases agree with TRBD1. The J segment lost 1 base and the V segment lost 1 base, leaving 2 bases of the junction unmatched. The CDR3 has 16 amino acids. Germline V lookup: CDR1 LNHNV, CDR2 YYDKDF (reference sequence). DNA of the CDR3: TGTGCCACCAGCAGAGCTGGACAGGGGTCCTACAATGAGCAGTTCTTC. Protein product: CATSRAGQGSYNEQFF.

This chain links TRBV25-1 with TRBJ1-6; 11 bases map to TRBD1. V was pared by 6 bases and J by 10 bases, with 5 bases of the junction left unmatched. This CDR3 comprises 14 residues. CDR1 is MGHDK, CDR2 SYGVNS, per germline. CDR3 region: CASRGQGGESPLHF. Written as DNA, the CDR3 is TGTGCCAGCAGGGGACAGGGGGGTGAATCACCCCTCCACTTT.

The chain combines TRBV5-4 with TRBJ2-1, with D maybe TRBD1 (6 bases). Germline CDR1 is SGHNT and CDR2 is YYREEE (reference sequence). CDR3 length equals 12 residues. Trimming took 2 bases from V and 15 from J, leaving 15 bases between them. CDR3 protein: CASSFGQGLAFF. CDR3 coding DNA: TGTGCCAGCAGCTTCGGCCAGGGGTTGGCGTTCTTC.

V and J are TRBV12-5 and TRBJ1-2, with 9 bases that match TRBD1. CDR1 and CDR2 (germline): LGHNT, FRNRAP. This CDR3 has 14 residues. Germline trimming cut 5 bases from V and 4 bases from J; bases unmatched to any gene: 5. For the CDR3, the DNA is TGTGCTAGTGGTACGGGACAGGGTAGCTATGGCTACACCTTC. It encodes CASGTGQGSYGYTF.

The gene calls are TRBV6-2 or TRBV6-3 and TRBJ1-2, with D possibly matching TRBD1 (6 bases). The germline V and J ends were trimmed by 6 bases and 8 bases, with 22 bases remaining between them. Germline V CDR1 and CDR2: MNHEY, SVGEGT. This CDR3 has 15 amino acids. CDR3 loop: CASSQFLTGTIGYTF. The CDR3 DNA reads TGTGCCAGCAGCCAATTCCTAACCGGGACAATCGGCTACACCTTC.

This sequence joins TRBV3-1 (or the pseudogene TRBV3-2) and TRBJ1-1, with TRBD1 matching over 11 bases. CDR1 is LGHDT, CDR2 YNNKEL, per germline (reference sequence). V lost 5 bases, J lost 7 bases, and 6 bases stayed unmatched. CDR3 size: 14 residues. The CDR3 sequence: CASSLSGTGGEAFF. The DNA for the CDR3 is TGTGCCAGCAGCTTGTCCGGGACAGGGGGTGAAGCTTTCTTT.

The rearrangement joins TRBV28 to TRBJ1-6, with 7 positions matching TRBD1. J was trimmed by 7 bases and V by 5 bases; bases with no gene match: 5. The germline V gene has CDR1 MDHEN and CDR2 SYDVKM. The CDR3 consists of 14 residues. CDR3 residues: CASSSPGQNSPLHF. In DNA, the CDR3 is TGTGCCAGCAGTAGTCCGGGACAGAATTCACCCCTCCACTTT.

The CDR3, as DNA: TGTGCCAGCTCACCGGACCTATCTGGAAACACCATATATTTT. Its protein is CASSPDLSGNTIYF. The chain employs TRBV18 and TRBJ1-3; D is uncertain. Germline V CDR1 and CDR2: KGHSH, LQKENI. This CDR3 has 14 residues. Trimming cost V 3 bases and J 1 base, with 7 bases left between them.